Listed below are T cell receptor beta chains from one sample, sequenced in a study of T cell repertoires in cytomegalovirus infection. No cognate antigen is known for these TCRs. TCRdb reprocessed the reads via MiXCR and lists one record per CDR3 protein. The sample has approximately 110,000 distinct CDR3 sequences; over 25% are singletons. The input for sequencing was CD8+ T cells from cultured PBMCs, taken from culture after CMV antigen stimulation. Receptors were obtained from a human donor in good health (CMV status not recorded). Some clones in this sample may be carry-over from other donors' samples. CDR3s include the opening cysteine and the closing phenylalanine or tryptophan. D genes are given only for firm matches. Not all rows give a size; the values are once, few, many and, for expanded clones, a class.

v_gene: TRBV11-1
d_gene: .
j_gene: TRBJ1-1
abundance: few
len: 12
CDR3nt: TGTGCCAGCAGCTTACGCCGGACTGAAGCTTTCTTT
CDR3aa: CASSLRRTEAFF

v_gene: TRBV19
d_gene: .
j_gene: TRBJ2-7
abundance: .
len: 15
CDR3nt: TGTGCCAGTAGTATGTTCCGAGGGGAGAACTACGAGCAGTACTTC
CDR3aa: CASSMFRGENYEQYF

v_gene: TRBV3-1
d_gene: .
j_gene: TRBJ2-7
abundance: few
len: 14
CDR3nt: TGTGCCAGCAGCCAAGGCGCGGGGGCTTACGAGCAGTACTTC
CDR3aa: CASSQGAGAYEQYF

v_gene: TRBV25-1
d_gene: .
j_gene: TRBJ2-2
abundance: .
len: 12
CDR3nt: TGTGCCAGCAGAAATTATACCGGGGAGCTGTTTTTT
CDR3aa: CASRNYTGELFF

v_gene: TRBV11-2
d_gene: .
j_gene: TRBJ2-5
abundance: .
len: 16
CDR3nt: TGTGCCAGCATGGTCTTTGCGCCAAATTTCGGAGAGACCCAGTACTTC
CDR3aa: CASMVFAPNFGETQYF

v_gene: TRBV2
d_gene: .
j_gene: TRBJ2-5
abundance: .
len: 15
CDR3nt: TGTGCCAGCAGAGCCCGGGAACGAAGGCACGAGACCCAGTACTTC
CDR3aa: CASRARERRHETQYF

v_gene: TRBV7-6
d_gene: TRBD2
j_gene: TRBJ2-1
abundance: .
len: 15
CDR3nt: TGTGCCAGCAGCTTATTTGGGACTAGTCAGAATGAGCAGTTCTTC
CDR3aa: CASSLFGTSQNEQFF

v_gene: TRBV25-1
d_gene: .
j_gene: TRBJ1-3
abundance: .
len: 20
CDR3nt: TGTGCCAGCAGCTCCCTACAATCTGAGGCGGGGCCGGCGGCGGGAAACACCATATATTTT
CDR3aa: CASSSLQSEAGPAAGNTIYF

v_gene: TRBV5-1
d_gene: TRBD1
j_gene: TRBJ2-1
abundance: .
len: 18
CDR3nt: TGCGCCAGCAGCCCGCTGGGACAGGCCGATCTCTCCTACAATGAGCAGTTCTTC
CDR3aa: CASSPLGQADLSYNEQFF

v_gene: TRBV4-1
d_gene: .
j_gene: TRBJ2-1
abundance: .
len: 14
CDR3nt: TGCGCCAGCAGCCATGAAGACTTCTACAATGAGCAGTTCTTC
CDR3aa: CASSHEDFYNEQFF

v_gene: TRBV12-3/TRBV12-4
d_gene: .
j_gene: TRBJ2-7
abundance: few
len: 13
CDR3nt: TGTGCCAGCAGCCCCGCTGCCCTGGAGGAGCAGTACTTC
CDR3aa: CASSPAALEEQYF

v_gene: TRBV7-6
d_gene: TRBD1
j_gene: TRBJ2-2
abundance: many
len: 18
CDR3nt: TGTGCCAGCAGCTTAGGGGCCGGGACAGCGACGAACACCGGGGAGCTGTTTTTT
CDR3aa: CASSLGAGTATNTGELFF

v_gene: TRBV12-3/TRBV12-4
d_gene: TRBD1
j_gene: TRBJ1-3
abundance: few
len: 21
CDR3nt: TGTGCCAGCAGTTTTTCTTTTCGTGGACAGGGGGTAGAGTCCTCTGGAAACACCATATATTTT
CDR3aa: CASSFSFRGQGVESSGNTIYF

v_gene: TRBV7-9
d_gene: .
j_gene: TRBJ1-1
abundance: many
len: 12
CDR3nt: TGTGCCAGCAGCTTGGGGCTCACTGAAGCTTTCTTT
CDR3aa: CASSLGLTEAFF

v_gene: TRBV28
d_gene: TRBD1
j_gene: TRBJ2-7
abundance: .
len: 15
CDR3nt: TGTGCCAGCAGTAGCGACAGGGGCTTCACCTACGAGCAGTACTTC
CDR3aa: CASSSDRGFTYEQYF

v_gene: TRBV29-1
d_gene: TRBD1
j_gene: TRBJ2-7
abundance: .
len: 19
CDR3nt: TGCAGCGTTGAAGGAGCCACCGCCCACGGACAGGGGGCCGCCTACGAGCAGTACTTC
CDR3aa: CSVEGATAHGQGAAYEQYF

v_gene: TRBV11-2
d_gene: .
j_gene: TRBJ2-2
abundance: .
len: 15
CDR3nt: TGTGCCAGCAGTTGGACAGAAAAAATCACCGGGGAGCTGTTTTTT
CDR3aa: CASSWTEKITGELFF

v_gene: TRBV7-8
d_gene: .
j_gene: TRBJ2-1
abundance: .
len: 21
CDR3nt: TGTGCCAGCAGCCCCCTTAATCAGGGACAAGTTCACGATCAAACAATCTGGGAGCAGTTCTTC
CDR3aa: CASSPLNQGQVHDQTIWEQFF

v_gene: TRBV12-3/TRBV12-4
d_gene: .
j_gene: TRBJ1-1
abundance: few
len: 13
CDR3nt: TGTGCCAGCAGTCTCCGCCTAGAGACTGAAGCTTTCTTT
CDR3aa: CASSLRLETEAFF

v_gene: TRBV6-6
d_gene: .
j_gene: TRBJ1-2
abundance: .
len: 15
CDR3nt: TGTGCCAGCAGTTACCGTTCAGGCGACCCCTCTGGCTACACCTTC
CDR3aa: CASSYRSGDPSGYTF

v_gene: TRBV19
d_gene: .
j_gene: TRBJ2-3
abundance: many
len: 12
CDR3nt: TGTGCCAGTAGTTCCCCCGCAGATACGCAGTATTTT
CDR3aa: CASSSPADTQYF

v_gene: TRBV9
d_gene: .
j_gene: TRBJ2-2
abundance: .
len: 14
CDR3nt: TGTGCTAGCAGCGTACAGGGTACCACCGGGGAGCTGTTTTTT
CDR3aa: CASSVQGTTGELFF

v_gene: TRBV4-1
d_gene: .
j_gene: TRBJ1-1
abundance: many
len: 13
CDR3nt: TGCGCCAGCAGCCCAGAGGGCGACACTGAAGCTTTCTTT
CDR3aa: CASSPEGDTEAFF

v_gene: TRBV14
d_gene: .
j_gene: TRBJ2-1
abundance: many
len: 16
CDR3nt: TGTGCCAGCAGCCAAGACCTGCCGCGATTTTACAATGAGCAGTTCTTC
CDR3aa: CASSQDLPRFYNEQFF

v_gene: TRBV19
d_gene: .
j_gene: TRBJ2-1
abundance: .
len: 15
CDR3nt: TGTGCCAGTAGTATAGAAGGGGACCCTCACAATGAGCAGTTCTTC
CDR3aa: CASSIEGDPHNEQFF

v_gene: TRBV27
d_gene: TRBD1
j_gene: TRBJ1-4
abundance: .
len: 13
CDR3nt: TGTGCCAGCAGTTCTGGACAGGGGGTTAGACTGTTTTTT
CDR3aa: CASSSGQGVRLFF

v_gene: TRBV27
d_gene: .
j_gene: TRBJ2-7
abundance: many
len: 13
CDR3nt: TGTGCCAGCAGTTTCGGGTTAGGGGCCGAGCAGTACTTC
CDR3aa: CASSFGLGAEQYF

v_gene: TRBV13
d_gene: .
j_gene: TRBJ2-3
abundance: .
len: 15
CDR3nt: TGTGCCAGCAGCTTCCAGGGGGGGAATACAGATACGCAGTATTTT
CDR3aa: CASSFQGGNTDTQYF

v_gene: TRBV5-3
d_gene: .
j_gene: TRBJ2-1
abundance: few
len: 16
CDR3nt: TGTGCCAGAAGCTTGGCCCCGGGGGCCCTTGAGGAGGAGCAGTTCTTC
CDR3aa: CARSLAPGALEEEQFF

v_gene: TRBV28
d_gene: TRBD1
j_gene: TRBJ2-5
abundance: few
len: 15
CDR3nt: TGTGCCAGCAGTTTCTCCGGCAGGGGGTGGGAGACCCAGTACTTC
CDR3aa: CASSFSGRGWETQYF

v_gene: TRBV19
d_gene: TRBD2
j_gene: TRBJ2-3
abundance: many
len: 16
CDR3nt: TGTGCCAGTAGTTTGGGACTAGCGGGAAACACAGATACGCAGTATTTT
CDR3aa: CASSLGLAGNTDTQYF

v_gene: TRBV7-2
d_gene: .
j_gene: TRBJ2-3
abundance: few
len: 12
CDR3nt: TGTGCCAGCAGGCTTTACACAGATACGCAGTATTTT
CDR3aa: CASRLYTDTQYF

v_gene: TRBV7-6
d_gene: .
j_gene: TRBJ2-1
abundance: .
len: 15
CDR3nt: TGTGCCAGCAGCTCCTACAGGGATAGACACAATGAGCAGTTCTTC
CDR3aa: CASSSYRDRHNEQFF

v_gene: TRBV6-5
d_gene: .
j_gene: TRBJ1-2
abundance: .
len: 15
CDR3nt: TGTGCCAGCAGTCCCCTTAGGCCCGGAGGTCAGGGGCTCTCCTTC
CDR3aa: CASSPLRPGGQGLSF

v_gene: TRBV7-2
d_gene: TRBD1
j_gene: TRBJ1-2
abundance: many
len: 15
CDR3nt: TGTGCCAGCAGCGAAGGGACAGGGGGAGGCTATGGCTACACCTTC
CDR3aa: CASSEGTGGGYGYTF

v_gene: TRBV12-3/TRBV12-4
d_gene: .
j_gene: TRBJ2-7
abundance: .
len: 15
CDR3nt: TGTGCCAGCAGGACCACAAGGGACACCATCTACGAGCAGTACTTC
CDR3aa: CASRTTRDTIYEQYF

v_gene: TRBV4-1
d_gene: .
j_gene: TRBJ1-1
abundance: few
len: 16
CDR3nt: TGCGCCAGCAGCCAAGGTGCAGGGCTGTATGGCACTGAAGCTTTCTTT
CDR3aa: CASSQGAGLYGTEAFF

v_gene: TRBV20-1
d_gene: .
j_gene: TRBJ2-3
abundance: few
len: 14
CDR3nt: TGCAGTGCCAAAAGGGGGGGGGACGCAGATACGCAGTATTTT
CDR3aa: CSAKRGGDADTQYF

v_gene: TRBV6-1
d_gene: .
j_gene: TRBJ2-5
abundance: .
len: 16
CDR3nt: TGTGCCAGCAGCCCCAGCGTTGGGGCAGCCCAAGAGACCCAGTACTTC
CDR3aa: CASSPSVGAAQETQYF

v_gene: TRBV4-2
d_gene: .
j_gene: TRBJ1-6
abundance: .
len: 15
CDR3nt: TGTGCCAGCAGCTTCACCGGGACACCCCCCGACACCCTCCACTTT
CDR3aa: CASSFTGTPPDTLHF

v_gene: TRBV6-2/TRBV6-3
d_gene: .
j_gene: TRBJ1-1
abundance: once
len: 15
CDR3nt: TGTGCCAGCAGTTACTCCGGGTTTCTGTTCACTGAAGCTTTCTTT
CDR3aa: CASSYSGFLFTEAFF

v_gene: TRBV5-1
d_gene: .
j_gene: TRBJ2-5
abundance: .
len: 14
CDR3nt: TGCGCCAGCAGCTCGGAGGGACTGGAAGAGACCCAGTACTTC
CDR3aa: CASSSEGLEETQYF

v_gene: TRBV9
d_gene: .
j_gene: TRBJ2-7
abundance: .
len: 14
CDR3nt: TGTGCCAGCAGCGTAGGTGTTTCCTCCTACGAGCAGTACTTC
CDR3aa: CASSVGVSSYEQYF

v_gene: TRBV7-2
d_gene: TRBD1
j_gene: TRBJ2-1
abundance: few
len: 15
CDR3nt: TGTGCCAGCAGCCAGAAGACAGGGGGGGACAATGAGCAGTTCTTC
CDR3aa: CASSQKTGGDNEQFF

v_gene: TRBV3-1
d_gene: TRBD1
j_gene: TRBJ1-6
abundance: .
len: 13
CDR3nt: TGTGCCAGCAGCGGGACAGACAATTCACCCCTCCACTTT
CDR3aa: CASSGTDNSPLHF

v_gene: TRBV7-9
d_gene: .
j_gene: TRBJ1-1
abundance: few
len: 11
CDR3nt: TGTGCCAGTGAACTAACAACTGAAGCTTTCTTT
CDR3aa: CASELTTEAFF

v_gene: TRBV18
d_gene: .
j_gene: TRBJ1-1
abundance: .
len: 15
CDR3nt: TGTGCCAGCTCACCCCTCGTCATGACGAACTCTGAAGCTTTCTTT
CDR3aa: CASSPLVMTNSEAFF

v_gene: TRBV11-1
d_gene: TRBD1
j_gene: TRBJ2-5
abundance: .
len: 14
CDR3nt: TGTGCCAGCAGCAGAAACAGGGGGCGAGAGACCCAGTACTTC
CDR3aa: CASSRNRGRETQYF

v_gene: TRBV5-4
d_gene: .
j_gene: TRBJ2-1
abundance: few
len: 15
CDR3nt: TGTGCCAGCAGCTTGAGGTACTTCCGGGCGGATGAGCAGTTCTTC
CDR3aa: CASSLRYFRADEQFF

v_gene: TRBV4-1
d_gene: .
j_gene: TRBJ1-1
abundance: .
len: 14
CDR3nt: TGCGCCAGCAGCCAATTGCCGGGGGCGACTGAAGCTTTCTTT
CDR3aa: CASSQLPGATEAFF

v_gene: TRBV7-6
d_gene: .
j_gene: TRBJ2-1
abundance: .
len: 15
CDR3nt: TGTGCCAGCAGCTTAACTAGCATGGAGGAATGCGAGCAGTTCTTC
CDR3aa: CASSLTSMEECEQFF

v_gene: TRBV4-3
d_gene: .
j_gene: TRBJ2-1
abundance: few
len: 13
CDR3nt: TGCGCCAGCAGCCAATTAGACCCTCCAGTACAGTTCTTC
CDR3aa: CASSQLDPPVQFF

v_gene: TRBV7-8
d_gene: TRBD1
j_gene: TRBJ1-6
abundance: .
len: 16
CDR3nt: TGTGCCAGCAGCTCCGAGACAGGGAACTATAATTCACCCCTCCACTTT
CDR3aa: CASSSETGNYNSPLHF

v_gene: TRBV7-6
d_gene: TRBD2
j_gene: TRBJ2-1
abundance: few
len: 17
CDR3nt: TGTGCCAGCAGTCCGCTAGCGGGGGGGCAGGGCTACAATGAGCAGTTCTTC
CDR3aa: CASSPLAGGQGYNEQFF

v_gene: TRBV6-9
d_gene: TRBD1
j_gene: TRBJ1-5
abundance: .
len: 18
CDR3nt: TGTGCCAGCAGTTCCAAGACAGGGGCGTCCTTTACCAATCAGCCCCAGCATTTT
CDR3aa: CASSSKTGASFTNQPQHF